The 23 T cell receptor beta chains below all came from one sample that was sequenced in a study of T cells in Graves' hyperthyroidism and ophthalmopathy. RNA transcripts served as the template for amplifying TCR beta CDR3 regions. The HTBI primer set was used in a first-round RT-PCR of the TCR CDR3. TCRdb re-analysed the multiplex PCR reads in MiXCR, keeping a single row per CDR3 protein. The sample contains about 200,000 distinct CDR3 sequences, under 20% of which appear only once. The sequenced sample consisted of blood. These TCRs come from a man aged 45 to 65 with Graves' hyperthyroidism.

The chain links TRBV5-1 to TRBJ1-2, with D unclear. This CDR3 is built from 13 residues. The germline gives CDR1 SGHRS, CDR2 YFSETQ. Deletions cut 1 base from V and 4 bases from J, with 8 bases between. CDR3 nucleotides: TGCGCCAGCAGCTTGAACAAGCCCTATGGCTACACCTTC. Protein sequence: CASSLNKPYGYTF. Variable domain in full (rest from reference TRBV5-1 and TRBJ1-2): KAGVTQTPRYLIKTRGQQVTLSCSPISGHRSVSWYQQTPGQGLQFLFEYFSETQRNKGNFPGRFSGRQFSNSRSEMNVSTLELGDSALYLCASSLNKPYGYTFGSGTRLTVV.

This clonotype was detected ten times or more. The chain links TRBV11-2 to TRBJ2-5, with TRBD1 identical over 11 bases. CDR3 size: 16 residues. V dropped 4 bases and J dropped 4; count of bases not matched to a gene: 8. Germline CDR1 reads SGHAT; CDR2 reads FQNNGV. The CDR3 DNA sequence: TGTGCCAGCAGCTCCCTTGGACAGGGGGCAGGAGAGACCCAGTACTTC. Translating it yields CASSSLGQGAGETQYF.

This chain connects TRBV12-3 or TRBV12-4 to TRBJ2-1, with 14 nucleotides matching TRBD2. The CDR3 is 15 residues long. Losses at the gene ends were 8 bases for V and 10 bases for J; bases not matched to a gene: 10. The CDR3 nucleotides read TGTGCCAGCGCCGTGACTAGCGGGAGGGCCGGGGAGCAGTTCTTC. This sequence encodes CASAVTSGRAGEQFF.

This clonotype was seen repeatedly, ten times or more. The V gene is TRBV11-3, the J gene TRBJ1-2; 9 bases are a match to TRBD1. Germline CDR1 is SGHNT and CDR2 is YENEEA. The CDR3 length is 17 residues. V dropped 3 bases and J dropped 4; count of bases not matched to a gene: 12. This chain's CDR3 is CASSFLIIGQGLYGYTF. In nucleotides, the CDR3 is TGTGCCAGCAGCTTCCTAATTATAGGACAGGGGCTCTATGGCTACACCTTC.

Ten or more counts support this clonotype. CDR3: CASSHWTSGDLVFNNEQFF. CDR3 DNA sequence: TGTGCCAGCAGCCATTGGACTAGCGGGGACCTCGTATTCAACAATGAGCAGTTCTTC. The rearrangement uses TRBV11-2 and TRBJ2-1; 12 nucleotides agree with TRBD2. The V segment lost 5 bases and the J segment 5 bases; nucleotides outside the gene matches: 16. This CDR3 has 19 amino acids. Germline CDR1 is SGHAT and CDR2 is FQNNGV.

V usage is TRBV6-1 and J usage is TRBJ2-2; unclear D gene. Per germline, CDR1 MNHNS and CDR2 SASEGT. V was trimmed by 2 bases and J by 11 bases, leaving 18 bases between them. The CDR3 is 15 residues long. The CDR3 loop is CASSETGSQSSELFF. The CDR3 region has the DNA TGTGCCAGCAGTGAAACGGGTAGCCAATCGTCAGAGCTGTTTTTT.

As concerns this clonotype: A much more abundant neighbour one base away suggests this may be a read error. CDR3 protein: CASRGGDYPTRDTQYF. CDR3 sequence (DNA): TGTGCCAGCAGGGGGGGGGACTACCCAACCCGGGATACGCAGTATTTT. J is TRBJ2-3 and V is TRBV25-1, with 7 bases aligning to TRBD2. Trimming took 6 bases from V and 6 from J; bases not matched to a gene: 15. The CDR3 is 16 amino acids. Germline V gene data show CDR1 as MGHDK and CDR2 as SYGVNS.

This clonotype was recorded at least ten times. The CDR3 loop reads CATSDSWQYNEQFF. As DNA, the CDR3 is TGTGCCACCAGTGATTCTTGGCAGTACAATGAGCAGTTCTTC. The chain is built from TRBV24-1 and TRBJ2-1; no clear D gene. CDR3 length: 14 residues. V shed 2 bases and J shed 4 bases, with 8 bases lying between them. The germline gives CDR1 KGHDR, CDR2 SFDVKD.

This clonotype was counted between two and nine times. A much larger clone sits a single nucleotide away, making a read error possible. The genes are TRBV2 and TRBJ1-2; D is undetermined. The germline gives CDR1 SNHLY, CDR2 FYNNEI. V lost 1 base and J 4 bases, leaving 19 bases between the germline ends. The CDR3 is 17 residues long. The CDR3 is CASSEGLVVGRFYGYTF. CDR3 nucleotides: TGTGCCAGCAGTGAAGGTCTCGTGGTTGGACGGTTCTATGGCTACACCTTC.

This clonotype appeared a few times. CDR3 protein: CASSSPQGFSYGYTF. CDR3 sequence (DNA): TGTGCCAGCAGTTCCCCACAGGGGTTTTCCTATGGCTACACCTTC. The rearrangement links TRBV28 to TRBJ1-2, with TRBD1 identical over 7 bases. CDR1 and CDR2 (germline): MDHEN, SYDVKM. The CDR3 sequence is 15 residues long. V trimming: 4 bases; J trimming: 4 bases; junction bases outside the gene matches: 9.

V gene TRBV7-8 combines with J gene TRBJ2-2; D gene unclear. Germline-derived CDR1 and CDR2 are SGHVS and FQNEAQ. The CDR3 has 16 residues. V was trimmed by 1 base and J by 6 bases, leaving 15 bases between them. Written as DNA, the CDR3 is TGTGCCAGCAGCTTAGTGGGAACACTGGTCGCCGGGGAGCTGTTTTTT. It encodes CASSLVGTLVAGELFF.

Many counts were recorded for this clonotype. This sequence joins TRBV29-1 and TRBJ2-7, with 10 bases matching TRBD1. CDR1 and CDR2 (germline): SQVTM, ANQGSEA. The CDR3 has 12 residues. V gave up 6 bases and J gave up 6 bases; unmatched junction bases: 5. CDR3 amino acids: CSVGTGAPEQYF. For the CDR3, the DNA is TGCAGCGTAGGGACAGGGGCCCCCGAGCAGTACTTC.

This clonotype was seen at least ten times. This rearrangement joins TRBV6-8 to TRBJ2-7, with 8 nucleotides matching TRBD2. CDR3 size: 14 residues. CDR1 and CDR2 (germline): MNHGY, SAAAGT. Unmatched junction bases numbered 6, after V lost 6 bases and J lost 2 bases. This chain's CDR3 is CASSSCGRTYEQYF. In DNA form, the CDR3 reads TGTGCCAGCAGCTCCTGCGGGAGGACCTACGAGCAGTACTTC.

Ten or more counts support this clonotype. The gene calls are TRBV6-1 and TRBJ2-7, with TRBD2 matching over 15 bases. The CDR3 consists of 17 residues. CDR1 and CDR2 (germline): MNHNS, SASEGT. With 4 bases clipped from V and 4 bases from J, the junction kept 8 bases outside the gene matches. The CDR3 region has the DNA TGTGCCAGCAGTGGGGGTGGACTAGCGGGAGGGCGGTACGAGCAGTACTTC. Protein product: CASSGGGLAGGRYEQYF.

This clonotype was seen many times. The rearrangement joins TRBV27 to TRBJ2-7, with a tentative D call TRBD1 (5 bases). Trimming took off 8 bases at V and 4 bases at J, with 6 bases between the two ends. The CDR3 covers 10 residues. In germline, CDR1 is MNHEY, CDR2 SMNVEV (reference sequence). This CDR3 reads CASGHYEQYF. The CDR3 nucleotides are TGTGCCAGCGGACATTACGAGCAGTACTTC.

This clonotype has only a few counts. A read error may produce the germline difference seen at one junction end. The chain is built from TRBV3-1 and TRBJ2-4, with 7 nucleotides matching TRBD1. The germline V gene encodes CDR1 LGHDT and CDR2 YNNKEL (reference sequence). The CDR3 has 14 amino acids. This CDR3 reads CAGSQQGSKNIQYF. DNA for the CDR3: TGTGCCGGCAGCCAACAGGGGTCCAAAAACATTCAGTACTTC.

This clonotype came up many times. This rearrangement joins TRBV20-1 to TRBJ2-1; 9 nucleotides match TRBD2. V trimming: 5 bases; J trimming: 2 bases; junction bases outside the gene matches: 7. Germline assignment: CDR1 DFQATT and CDR2 SNEGSKA (reference sequence). This CDR3 comprises 15 residues. In nucleotides, the CDR3 is TGCAGTGCTTACACGACTAGCGGAGCCTACAATGAGCAGTTCTTC. It yields the protein CSAYTTSGAYNEQFF.

The genes are TRBV20-1 and TRBJ2-7, with 9 bases lining up with TRBD1. The CDR3 sequence is 13 residues long. Germline V gene sequence: CDR1 DFQATT, CDR2 SNEGSKA (reference sequence). V lost 6 bases, J lost 3 bases, and 6 bases stayed unmatched. As DNA, the CDR3 is TGCAGTGCCCGGGACAGGGCTTTCTACGAGCAGTACTTC. Residues: CSARDRAFYEQYF.

This clonotype was detected ten times or more. The genes are TRBV5-1 and TRBJ2-1, with D maybe TRBD2 (6 bases). Trimming pared 0 bases from V and 11 bases from J, leaving 9 bases between. The CDR3 runs to 12 residues. Looked up from germline, CDR1 is SGHRS and CDR2 is YFSETQ. CDR3 loop: CASSLVAEKQFF. The CDR3 DNA sequence: TGCGCCAGCAGCTTGGTAGCGGAGAAGCAGTTCTTC.

This clonotype was detected ten times or more. The chain combines TRBV6-1 with TRBJ1-2; D is unclear. Germline V lookup: CDR1 MNHNS, CDR2 SASEGT. V gave up 7 bases and J gave up 3 bases, with 6 bases separating them. The CDR3 sequence is 11 residues long. The CDR3 DNA sequence: TGTGCCAGCAAACAGCACTATGGCTACACCTTC. Translating gives CASKQHYGYTF.

This clonotype was observed many times. The rearrangement uses TRBV5-1 and TRBJ2-3; 8 nucleotides line up with TRBD1. Losses at the gene ends were 4 bases for V and 1 base for J; bases not matched to a gene: 8. In germline, CDR1 is SGHRS, CDR2 YFSETQ. The CDR3 is 16 amino acids. CDR3 protein: CASSGGRGQGTDTQYF. The CDR3 nucleotides read TGCGCCAGCAGCGGTGGAAGGGGACAGGGCACAGATACGCAGTATTTT.

This clonotype appeared a few times. The genes are TRBV4-1 and TRBJ2-3, with 9 bases identical to TRBD2. CDR1 is MGHRA and CDR2 is YSYEKL in the germline V gene. The J segment lost 4 bases and the V segment lost 2 bases, leaving 7 bases of the junction unmatched. The CDR3 runs to 16 residues. In DNA form, the CDR3 reads TGCGCCAGCAGCCAAAGGGGCGGGAGGGCCGCAGATACGCAGTATTTT. This translates into CASSQRGGRAADTQYF.

This clonotype was recorded many times. The chain is built from TRBV6-2 or TRBV6-3 and TRBJ2-5, with D possibly matching TRBD2 (6 bases). The V end lost 4 bases, the J end lost 3 bases, and 9 bases lay between the germline ends. Germline CDR1 reads MNHEY; CDR2 reads SVGEGT. This CDR3 is built from 13 residues. The CDR3 sequence: CASSSTRKETQYF. CDR3 in DNA: TGTGCCAGCAGTTCGACTAGGAAAGAGACCCAGTACTTC.